The 17 T cell receptor beta chains below were found in one sample sequenced in a study of Graves' ophthalmopathy and Graves' hyperthyroidism. RNA transcripts yielded amplified TCR beta CDR3 regions. First-round RT-PCR relied on HTBI primers, and a second-round multiplex PCR came next. TCRdb reprocessed the multiplex PCR reads via MiXCR and lists one record per CDR3 protein. The sample holds around 1,000,000 distinct CDR3 sequences; 36% are singletons and the top ten take over 8.5%. Sequenced material: peripheral blood or thyroid tissue (not recorded which). The receptors derive from an adult man with Graves' hyperthyroidism.

This chain joins TRBV12-3 or TRBV12-4 and TRBJ1-2, with D possibly TRBD1 on 6 matching bases. This CDR3 contains 15 residues. V was shortened by 6 bases and J by 2 bases, with 16 bases between the two germline ends. The CDR3 region is CASSLAGTSNYGYTF. CDR3 nucleotide sequence: TGTGCCAGCAGCCTAGCCGGGACAAGCAACTATGGCTACACCTTC.

Only a few counts were recorded for this clonotype. The V call is TRBV7-6, the J call TRBJ2-7; 9 positions agree with TRBD2. Germline CDR1 SGHVS, CDR2 FNYEAQ. The V and J ends lost 2 bases and 1 base, in that order; junction bases with no gene match: 6. There are 16 residues in the CDR3. The CDR3 loop is CASSLYQRGASYEQYF. CDR3 DNA: TGTGCCAGCAGCTTATACCAGCGGGGGGCTTCCTACGAGCAGTACTTC.

This clonotype was recorded at least ten times. V is TRBV7-2 and J is TRBJ1-2; 12 bases agree with TRBD1. Germline CDR1 and CDR2: SGHTA and FQGNSA. CDR3 size: 16 residues. The V segment lost 1 base and the J segment 5 bases; nucleotides outside the gene matches: 5. The DNA of the CDR3 is TGTGCCAGCAGCTTAGAAGGGACAGGGGGCGATTATGGCTACACCTTC. This translates into CASSLEGTGGDYGYTF.

This clonotype was counted ten times or more. J is TRBJ2-5 and V is TRBV24-1, with a tentative D call TRBD1 (6 bases). CDR3 length: 14 amino acids. Germline values: CDR1 KGHDR, CDR2 SFDVKD. The ends were cut back, 4 bases at V and 5 bases at J, with 13 bases in the middle. CDR3 coding DNA: TGTGCCACCAGTGACCCGGGACACTGGGAGACCCAGTACTTC. Translating gives CATSDPGHWETQYF.

In the case of this clonotype: Mismatch with germline at one junction end may stem from a read error. J is TRBJ2-2 and V is TRBV7-9, with TRBD2 matching over 14 bases. In germline, CDR1 is SEHNR, CDR2 FQNEAQ (reference sequence). The CDR3 contains 16 residues. In DNA, the CDR3 is TGCGCCAGCAGCCAGGGACTAGCGGGAGTAGCCGGGGAGCTGTTTTTT. Amino acids: CASSQGLAGVAGELFF. The full variable domain, completed using reference TRBV7-9 and TRBJ2-2, is DTGVSQNPRHKITKRGQNVTFRCDPISEHNRLYWYRQTLGQGPEFLTYFQNEAQLEKSRLLSDRFSAERPKGSFSTLEIQRTEQGDSAMYLCASSQGLAGVAGELFFGEGSRLTVL.

This clonotype was observed at least ten times. The chain is built from TRBV7-2 and TRBJ1-2, with D possibly TRBD1 on 5 matching bases. There are 12 residues in the CDR3. CDR1 is SGHTA and CDR2 is FQGNSA in the germline V gene. The V gene lost 5 bases and the J gene lost 5 bases, with 9 bases spanning the gap. The CDR3 DNA sequence: TGTGCCAGCAGCCCACGACAGTATGGCTACACCTTC. Translated, it gives CASSPRQYGYTF.

Concerning this clonotype itself: A much larger clonotype is one base distant, so this may be a read error. V usage is TRBV29-1 and J usage is TRBJ2-7; the D is unclear. Trimming stripped 2 bases from V and 6 bases from J, with 20 bases between. The CDR3 sequence is 15 residues long. The germline CDR1 and CDR2 sequences are SQVTM and ANQGSEA. CDR3 loop: CSVEWASSQRREQYF. In nucleotides, the CDR3 is TGCAGCGTTGAATGGGCTAGTTCGCAGCGACGCGAGCAGTACTTC.

Ten or more counts support this clonotype. V and J are TRBV29-1 and TRBJ2-7; 9 bases fit TRBD1. Per germline, CDR1 SQVTM and CDR2 ANQGSEA. The CDR3 spans 14 residues. Germline trimming cut 6 bases from V and 1 base from J; bases unmatched to any gene: 7. DNA of the CDR3: TGCAGCGTCGCGGGACAGGGTTTTTCCTACGAGCAGTACTTC. This translates into CSVAGQGFSYEQYF.

The CDR3 DNA sequence: TGCAGTGCTCTTCAGGGTAATGAAAAACTGTTTTTT. It codes for CSALQGNEKLFF. The V call is TRBV20-1, the J call TRBJ1-4, with a possible D match to TRBD1 (5 bases). Trimming pared 5 bases from V and 4 bases from J, leaving 8 bases between. The CDR3 loop spans 12 amino acids. Germline assignment: CDR1 DFQATT and CDR2 SNEGSKA (reference sequence).

This clonotype was seen ten or more times. The chain couples TRBV5-1 to TRBJ1-3; 10 positions agree with TRBD1. The V gene end was trimmed by 5 bases and the J gene end by 2 bases; junction bases not matched to a gene: 4. The germline V gene has CDR1 SGHRS and CDR2 YFSETQ. This CDR3 is 15 amino acids long. The CDR3 loop is CASRQTGGTGNTIYF. In nucleotides, the CDR3 is TGCGCCAGCAGGCAGACAGGGGGCACTGGAAACACCATATATTTT. The complete variable domain, with remaining parts taken from reference TRBV5-1 and TRBJ1-3, reads KAGVTQTPRYLIKTRGQQVTLSCSPISGHRSVSWYQQTPGQGLQFLFEYFSETQRNKGNFPGRFSGRQFSNSRSEMNVSTLELGDSALYLCASRQTGGTGNTIYFGEGSWLTVV.

Concerning this clonotype: A read error may account for a junction end that differs from germline. The chain uses TRBV10-3 and TRBJ2-5; maybe TRBD2 (5 bases). Germline CDR1 is ENHRY and CDR2 is SYGVKD. This CDR3 spans 13 amino acids. CDR3 nucleotides: TGTGCCAGCAGTTGGAGGCCGATGGAGACCCAGTACTTC. The encoded protein is CASSWRPMETQYF.

V is TRBV4-1 and J is TRBJ2-7; TRBD1 aligns across 8 bases. This CDR3 is 14 amino acids long. Germline V CDR1 and CDR2: MGHRA, YSYEKL. The J segment lost 3 bases and the V segment lost 6 bases, leaving 7 bases of the junction unmatched. The CDR3 loop is CASSEQGAIYEQYF. CDR3 coding DNA: TGCGCCAGCAGTGAGCAGGGGGCAATCTACGAGCAGTACTTC.

With regard to this clonotype: Germline is not matched at one junction end, which may reflect a read error. J is TRBJ1-1 and V is TRBV5-1; 9 bases agree with TRBD1. The germline V gene has CDR1 SGHRS and CDR2 YFSETQ. The CDR3 is 15 amino acids. The CDR3 DNA reads as TGCGTCAGCAGCTTGGGGACAGGGCGGAACACTGAAGCTTTCTTT. It specifies CVSSLGTGRNTEAFF.

Worth noting for this clonotype: A much larger clonotype is one base distant, so this may be a read error. The rearrangement joins TRBV11-2 to TRBJ1-2, with D unclear. Trimming removed 5 bases at V and 4 bases at J, with 14 bases between. Germline V lookup: CDR1 SGHAT, CDR2 FQNNGV. This CDR3 has 14 amino acids. CDR3 nucleotides: TGTGCCAGCAGCACGACCCGTACACCCTATGGCTACACCTTC. Its protein is CASSTTRTPYGYTF. The full variable domain, rest sourced from reference TRBV11-2 and TRBJ1-2, is EAGVAQSPRYKIIEKRQSVAFWCNPISGHATLYWYQQILGQGPKLLIQFQNNGVVDDSQLPKDRFSAERLKGVDSTLKIQPAKLEDSAVYLCASSTTRTPYGYTFGSGTRLTVV.

This clonotype occurred many times. CDR3 in amino acids: CASSTGTGNSPLHF. The CDR3 DNA is TGTGCCAGCAGCACAGGGACAGGGAATTCACCCCTCCACTTT. The genes are TRBV7-8 and TRBJ1-6, with 9 bases identical to TRBD1. With V trimmed by 5 bases and J by 7 bases, 3 bases remained unmatched. CDR3 length: 14 residues. The germline gives CDR1 SGHVS, CDR2 FQNEAQ.

This clonotype has a count of ten or more. The chain carries TRBV7-8 and TRBJ2-5; 10 bases line up with TRBD1. This CDR3 region has 15 residues. J was trimmed by 4 bases and V by 5 bases; bases with no gene match: 7. Germline V CDR1 and CDR2: SGHVS, FQNEAQ. CDR3 amino acids: CASSMMTGGRETQYF. CDR3 sequence (DNA): TGTGCCAGCAGCATGATGACAGGGGGCAGAGAGACCCAGTACTTC.

This clonotype was detected ten times or more. The chain combines TRBV20-1 with TRBJ2-6; D is unclear. Germline V gene data show CDR1 as DFQATT and CDR2 as SNEGSKA (reference sequence). CDR3 length: 13 residues. V was trimmed by 2 bases and J by 11 bases, leaving 13 bases between them. This chain's CDR3 is CSARYDGPHVLTF. The CDR3 DNA reads TGCAGTGCTAGATACGATGGACCCCACGTCCTGACTTTC.